Below, 23 T cell receptor beta chains from the same sample are listed, as sequenced in a study of blood T cell repertoires in COVID-19. TCRdb keeps only in-frame clones here, not all; method: immunoSEQ multiplex PCR. This sample has about 33,000 clones, with approximately 72% found just once. The material sequenced was peripheral blood. These receptors were obtained from an older man with acute or convalescent COVID-19.

This clone was picked up a small number of times. The V call is TRBV2, the J call TRBJ2-3; TRBD2 matches 10 bases. Germline V gene lookup returns CDR1 SNHLY and CDR2 FYNNEI. With V trimmed by 5 bases and J by 3 bases, 2 bases remained unmatched. There are 14 residues in the CDR3. The CDR3 is CASSLAGVTDTQYF. CDR3 in DNA: TGTGCCAGCAGTCTAGCGGGGGTGACAGATACGCAGTATTTT.

This clone was counted a single time. The chain links TRBV9 to TRBJ2-3, with 16 positions matching TRBD2. Germline-derived CDR1 and CDR2 are SGDLS and YYNGEE. The CDR3 is made up of 18 amino acids. J lost 7 bases, V lost 4 bases, and 12 bases had no gene match. The CDR3 DNA reads TGTGCCAGCAGCCGGGGACTAGCGGGGGGGCCTCTTGCAAATACGCAGTATTTT. Its translation: CASSRGLAGGPLANTQYF.

This clone was recorded only once. V and J are TRBV30 and TRBJ2-2; tentative D call: TRBD2 (6 bases). The V gene's germline CDR1 is GTSNPN and CDR2 SVGIG (reference sequence). The CDR3 sequence is 13 residues long. Trimming shortened V by 4 bases and J by 7 bases, and 13 bases separated the two germline ends. The CDR3 sequence is CAWNLQGGGELFF. CDR3 nucleotides: TGTGCCTGGAATCTTCAGGGAGGCGGGGAGCTGTTTTTT.

V usage is TRBV24-1 and J usage is TRBJ1-2; D is undetermined. Trimming pared 11 bases from V and 1 base from J, leaving 16 bases between. The CDR3 has 14 residues. The germline V gene encodes CDR1 KGHDR and CDR2 SFDVKD. CDR3 amino acids: CARMADAFNYGYTF. The DNA of the CDR3 is TGTGCCAGGATGGCGGATGCTTTTAACTATGGCTACACCTTC.

The chain carries TRBV13 and TRBJ2-2; 9 positions match TRBD1. V shed 8 bases and J 5 bases; nucleotides not matched to a gene: 21. The germline gives CDR1 PRHDT, CDR2 FYEKMQ (reference sequence). The CDR3 runs 19 residues. This CDR3 reads CASHPGQGRPRTYTGELFF. The CDR3 bases are TGTGCCAGCCATCCGGGACAGGGTCGACCAAGGACCTATACCGGGGAGCTGTTTTTT.

The V call is TRBV7-2, the J call TRBJ2-7; the D gene is possibly TRBD2 (6 bases). Germline assignment: CDR1 SGHTA and CDR2 FQGNSA. Trimming left V 0 bases short and J 0 bases short, with 21 bases between. CDR3 length: 19 residues. DNA for the CDR3: TGTGCCAGCAGCTTAGCGCAAGGAGGGAGCAGCGGTCGCTCCTACGAGCAGTACTTC. It codes for CASSLAQGGSSGRSYEQYF.

V and J are TRBV7-8 and TRBJ1-2; TRBD1 matches at 11 bases. Germline V gene lookup returns CDR1 SGHVS and CDR2 FQNEAQ. V shed 0 bases and J 9 bases; nucleotides not matched to a gene: 9. The CDR3 is made up of 16 amino acids. The DNA for the CDR3 is TGTGCCAGCAGCTTAGCGCGGCCGGGACAGGGGGGAAGCTACACCTTC. This sequence encodes CASSLARPGQGGSYTF.

This chain links TRBV27 with TRBJ2-2; D not resolved. The CDR3 sequence is 18 residues long. Trimming removed 5 bases from V and 1 base from J, with 20 bases in between. Germline V lookup: CDR1 MNHEY, CDR2 SMNVEV (reference sequence). The CDR3 loop reads CASSPWPRPIKNTGELFF. DNA for the CDR3: TGTGCCAGCAGTCCCTGGCCTAGACCTATTAAGAACACCGGGGAGCTGTTTTTT.

The V and J genes are TRBV4-3 and TRBJ2-5; D is perhaps TRBD1 (6 bases). This CDR3 has 14 residues. Germline loops: CDR1 LGHNA, CDR2 YSLEER. V was cut by 0 bases and J by 4 bases, with 9 bases left in between. The CDR3 DNA follows: TGCGCCAGCAGCCAAGAAGGCAGGGGAGAGACCCAGTACTTC. Its translation is CASSQEGRGETQYF.

The chain uses TRBV19 and TRBJ1-4; D unresolved. Trimming removed 4 bases at V and 8 bases at J, with 11 bases between. This CDR3 comprises 13 residues. Germline CDR1 reads LNHDA; CDR2 reads SQIVND (reference sequence). The CDR3 DNA reads as TGTGCCAGTAGTAGAGGGAATGGGGAAAAACTGTTTTTT. It is translated as CASSRGNGEKLFF.

The chain carries TRBV2 and TRBJ1-3; D may be TRBD1 (6 bases). Germline V lookup: CDR1 SNHLY, CDR2 FYNNEI. V gave up 7 bases and J gave up 4 bases, with 23 bases separating them. The CDR3 covers 17 residues. As DNA, the CDR3 is TGTGCCAGCAACCGCGAACCAACAGGGTTGGACGGAAACACCATATATTTT. Translation: CASNREPTGLDGNTIYF.

There are a few counts of this clone. The chain combines TRBV19 with TRBJ1-2; 8 positions agree with TRBD1. Germline V gives CDR1 LNHDA, CDR2 SQIVND (reference sequence). After removal of 3 bases from V and 2 bases from J, the junction contained 11 bases not matched to a gene. CDR3 length equals 17 residues. The CDR3 here is CASSIPRQGAMNYGYTF. CDR3 nucleotide sequence: TGTGCCAGTAGTATCCCCAGGCAGGGGGCAATGAACTATGGCTACACCTTC.

There are a few counts of this clone. The chain employs TRBV7-2 and TRBJ2-1; 7 positions agree with TRBD1. CDR1 is SGHTA, CDR2 FQGNSA, per germline. The trim removed 5 bases at V and 3 bases at J, leaving 4 bases unmatched. CDR3 length: 14 amino acids. For the CDR3, the DNA is TGTGCCAGCAGCCGCCGGGACAGCTACAATGAGCAGTTCTTC. Protein: CASSRRDSYNEQFF.

This clone was picked up a small number of times. This rearrangement joins TRBV7-2 to TRBJ2-7; TRBD1 matches 8 bases. Germline V gives CDR1 SGHTA, CDR2 FQGNSA. J was trimmed by 4 bases and V by 5 bases; bases with no gene match: 10. The CDR3 is 15 amino acids. The CDR3 loop is CASSQGAGLQYEQYF. CDR3 sequence (DNA): TGTGCCAGCAGCCAGGGGGCGGGGCTGCAGTACGAGCAGTACTTC.

A few counts support this clone. Here the CDR3 DNA reads TGTGCCAGCAGCTTATCATCGAACACCGGGGAGCTGTTTTTT. Translating gives CASSLSSNTGELFF. V gene TRBV7-2 combines with J gene TRBJ2-2; D unclear. Germline values: CDR1 SGHTA, CDR2 FQGNSA. Trimming shortened V by 2 bases and J by 0 bases, and 4 bases separated the two germline ends. The CDR3 is 14 residues long. Drawing the rest from reference TRBV7-2 and TRBJ2-2, the complete variable domain is GAGVSQSPSNKVTEKGKDVELRCDPISGHTALYWYRQSLGQGLEFLIYFQGNSAPDKSGLPSDRFSAERTGGSVSTLTIQRTQQEDSAVYLCASSLSSNTGELFFGEGSRLTVL.

The rearrangement links TRBV12-5 to TRBJ2-3; 12 bases align to TRBD2. The CDR3 runs to 18 residues. V lost 2 bases, J lost 2 bases, and 8 bases stayed unmatched. Germline V gene lookup returns CDR1 LGHNT and CDR2 FRNRAP. The CDR3 nucleotides read TGTGCTAGTGGTTTGAGCCTAGCGGGGGGGATATCCACAGATACGCAGTATTTT. Its translation is CASGLSLAGGISTDTQYF. The full variable domain, with the rest looked up from reference TRBV12-5 and TRBJ2-3, is DARVTQTPRHKVTEMGQEVTMRCQPILGHNTVFWYRQTMMQGLELLAYFRNRAPLDDSGMPKDRFSAEMPDATLATLKIQPSEPRDSAVYFCASGLSLAGGISTDTQYFGPGTRLTVL.

A few counts support this clone. V and J are TRBV12-3 or TRBV12-4 and TRBJ1-1, with no clear D. V was clipped by 7 bases and J by 8 bases, with 14 bases between them. The CDR3 loop spans 12 amino acids. The chain's CDR3 is CASNSGTVEAFF. The CDR3, as DNA: TGTGCCAGCAACTCGGGAACGGTAGAAGCTTTCTTT.

The genes are TRBV7-9 and TRBJ2-3, with 9 bases aligning to TRBD1. This CDR3 comprises 15 residues. The J segment lost 4 bases and the V segment lost 5 bases, leaving 7 bases of the junction unmatched. Germline CDR1 reads SEHNR; CDR2 reads FQNEAQ (reference sequence). The CDR3 DNA is TGTGCCAGCAGCCCCGGGACAGGGTATTCAGATACGCAGTATTTT. It translates to CASSPGTGYSDTQYF.

The table lists this clone with a count of one. J is TRBJ2-7 and V is TRBV6-5; 9 bases line up with TRBD2. The V gene's germline CDR1 is MNHEY and CDR2 SVGAGI. This CDR3 is built from 15 residues. The V gene end was trimmed by 2 bases and the J gene end by 2 bases; junction bases not matched to a gene: 4. The CDR3 nucleotides read TGTGCCAGCAGTTACGCAGCGGGGGGAACCTACGAGCAGTACTTC. This translates into CASSYAAGGTYEQYF.

This clone was detected only a few times. The gene calls are TRBV7-9 and TRBJ2-3; a weak D match, TRBD1 (5 bases). The germline V and J ends were trimmed by 4 bases and 2 bases, with 10 bases remaining between them. Germline assignment: CDR1 SEHNR and CDR2 FQNEAQ (reference sequence). CDR3 length: 14 residues. The CDR3 DNA reads TGTGCCAGCAGCTCCGGACATCCCACAGATACGCAGTATTTT. This sequence encodes CASSSGHPTDTQYF.

The CDR3 DNA sequence: TGTGCCAGTAAGACCGGGTCCTCAAACACTGAAGCTTTCTTT. Protein sequence: CASKTGSSNTEAFF. The chain carries TRBV19 and TRBJ1-1; D is undetermined. The length of the CDR3 is 14 residues. Germline V gives CDR1 LNHDA, CDR2 SQIVND (reference sequence). The germline V and J ends were trimmed by 7 bases and 2 bases, with 14 bases remaining between them.

The CDR3 DNA sequence: TGTGCCAGCAGCCAAGAGGCAGGGCTCCGGAACACTGAAGCTTTCTTT. Its protein product is CASSQEAGLRNTEAFF. The V call is TRBV14, the J call TRBJ1-1; tentatively, D is TRBD1 (5 bases). CDR3 length: 16 residues. V was shortened by 0 bases and J by 1 base, with 12 bases between the two germline ends. The germline V gene encodes CDR1 SGHDN and CDR2 FVKESK.

This chain joins TRBV7-9 and TRBJ2-5; a possible D gene is TRBD2 (5 bases). CDR1 is SEHNR, CDR2 FQNEAQ, per germline (reference sequence). The V gene lost 6 bases and the J gene lost 5 bases, with 25 bases spanning the gap. The CDR3 totals 17 residues. As DNA, the CDR3 is TGTGCCAGCAGGGCCTATTCCGGGCCGAGGGTGGGGGAGACCCAGTACTTC. It is translated as CASRAYSGPRVGETQYF.